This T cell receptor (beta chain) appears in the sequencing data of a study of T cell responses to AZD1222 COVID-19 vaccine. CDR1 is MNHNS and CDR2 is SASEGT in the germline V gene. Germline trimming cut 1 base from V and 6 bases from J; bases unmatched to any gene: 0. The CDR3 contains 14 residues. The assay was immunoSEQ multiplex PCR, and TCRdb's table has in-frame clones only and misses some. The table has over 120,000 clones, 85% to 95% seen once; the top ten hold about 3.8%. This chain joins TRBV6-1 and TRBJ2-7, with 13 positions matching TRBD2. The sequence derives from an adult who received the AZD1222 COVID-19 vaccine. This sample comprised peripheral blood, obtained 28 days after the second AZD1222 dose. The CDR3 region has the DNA TGTGCCAGCAGTGAAGGACTAGCGGGAGGCGAGCAGTACTTC. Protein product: CASSEGLAGGEQYF.